The clone carrying this T cell receptor beta chain was detected once. Its antigen is currently unknown. V lost 6 bases to trimming and J lost 2 bases, with 18 bases between them. CDR1 is SGHDT, CDR2 YYEEEE, per germline. This CDR3 is built from 15 residues. These data belong to a study of Ad26.COV2.S vaccination and SARS-CoV-2 variants. Study-wide context: Donor was one of the participants in the Ad26.COV2.S arm of the COV1001 trial.

The treatment: roughly 20 received Ad26.COV2.S at low or high dose, single or two shots; 5 received placebo; per-sample allocation not given. Vaccine and placebo recipients were sampled on day 63 after the first injection. A Boston donor was an adult aged 18-55 years. Study-wide results and limits: Breadth, reportedly substantial, characterized the spike-specific CD8+ and CD4+ T cell responses after vaccination.

Profiling relied on immunoSEQ multiplex PCR, and the TCRdb table lists in-frame clones only, not all of them. Of some 370,000 clones in the sample, 83% were seen once. The source is a person aged 18 to 65 who received the Ad26.COV2.S COVID-19 vaccine or a placebo. The chain carries TRBV5-6 and TRBJ2-7; no clear D gene. Source: peripheral blood, taken in a trial of Ad26.COV2.S vaccine versus placebo. CDR3 in amino acids: CASTTLSMIPYEQYF. In DNA form, the CDR3 reads TGTGCCAGCACCACCTTGAGTATGATTCCCTACGAGCAGTACTTC. The full variable domain, rest sourced from reference TRBV5-6 and TRBJ2-7, is DAGVTQSPTHLIKTRGQQVTLRCSPKSGHDTVSWYQQALGQGPQFIFQYYEEEERQRGNFPDRFSGHQFPNYSSELNVNALLLGDSALYLCASTTLSMIPYEQYFGPGTRLTVT.